This record looks at one T cell receptor (beta chain) sequence and its context. Without exception, sorted populations had purity beyond 95%. The sample is drawn from a study of beta chain features in type 1 diabetes. The investigators reverse transcribed all of the isolated RNA, so they sequenced expressed TCRB transcripts. Assay used: immunoSEQ multiplex PCR; TCRdb lists only in-frame clones, some missing. This sample carries roughly 450,000 clones, around 13% of them seen once, and the ten largest clones take 0.03% to 0.04%. The sample comprised naive CD4+ T cells from blood. This receptor was taken from a man younger than 45 in good health.

CDR3 protein: CASSLAGGTRQDTQYF. The CDR3 DNA reads TGCGCCAGCAGCTTGGCAGGGGGGACTAGACAAGATACGCAGTATTTT. The gene calls are TRBV5-1 and TRBJ2-3; D is possibly TRBD2 (8 bases). The germline V gene has CDR1 SGHRS and CDR2 YFSETQ. There are 16 residues in the CDR3. V was trimmed by 0 bases and J by 5 bases, leaving 16 bases between them.